These 15 T cell receptor beta chains came from one sample sequenced in a study of cytotoxic CD8 clonotypes in ibrutinib-treated CLL. The repertoire was sequenced with immunoSEQ multiplex PCR; TCRdb's copy has only in-frame clones and lacks some. The sample lists 200,000 to 250,000 clones; 60% to 75% were seen once. Sequences were derived from PBMCs, sampled after 24 months of ibrutinib treatment. The source is a human donor with chronic lymphocytic leukemia.

The chain employs TRBV11-3 and TRBJ1-1; no firm D call. V was trimmed by 0 bases and J by 8 bases, leaving 10 bases between them. Germline CDR1 SGHNT, CDR2 YENEEA. The CDR3 spans 13 residues. The CDR3, as DNA: TGTGCCAGCAGCTTAGATCGGATGGCAGAAGCTTTCTTT. Translation: CASSLDRMAEAFF.

V and J are TRBV7-9 and TRBJ2-7, with 7 nucleotides matching TRBD2. CDR3 size: 13 residues. From germline, CDR1 is SEHNR and CDR2 FQNEAQ (reference sequence). Germline trimming cut 4 bases from V and 6 bases from J; bases unmatched to any gene: 6. The CDR3 protein is CASSSGEGGEQYF. CDR3 sequence (DNA): TGTGCCAGCAGCTCTGGGGAGGGCGGCGAGCAGTACTTC.

This clone was observed a handful of times. The chain combines TRBV11-3 with TRBJ2-2; 7 bases agree with TRBD2. The CDR3 sequence is 15 residues long. CDR1 is SGHNT and CDR2 is YENEEA in the germline V gene. V dropped 3 bases and J dropped 9; count of bases not matched to a gene: 10. The CDR3 coding sequence is TGTGCCAGCAGCTTCGGAGCGGGGAGCAGCAGGGAGCTGTTTTTT. Its translation is CASSFGAGSSRELFF. The complete variable domain, with remaining parts taken from reference TRBV11-3 and TRBJ2-2, reads EAGVVQSPRYKIIEKKQPVAFWCNPISGHNTLYWYLQNLGQGPELLIRYENEEAVDDSQLPKDRFSAERLKGVDSTLKIQPAELGDSAVYLCASSFGAGSSRELFFGEGSRLTVL.

In its sample, this clone was seen a few times. CDR3 in amino acids: CASGGGTAFSYEQYF. The DNA for the CDR3 is TGTGCCAGCGGGGGAGGGACAGCTTTCTCCTACGAGCAGTACTTC. The chain has TRBV2 and TRBJ2-7; D could derive from TRBD1 or TRBD2 (7 bases each). The CDR3 is 15 amino acids. The V end was cut by 8 bases, the J end by 0 bases, with 17 bases between. CDR1 and CDR2 (germline): SNHLY, FYNNEI.

This clone was counted once. CDR3: CASSIGGTAGSTEAFF. CDR3 sequence (DNA): TGTGCCAGTAGTATCGGAGGGACAGCGGGAAGCACTGAAGCTTTCTTT. This chain joins TRBV19 and TRBJ1-1, with 7 positions matching TRBD1. Germline V gives CDR1 LNHDA, CDR2 SQIVND (reference sequence). The length of the CDR3 is 16 residues. The junction had 11 bases not matched to a gene; V was cut back by 3 bases and J by 4 bases.

The chain links TRBV10-1 to TRBJ1-5; 10 bases agree with TRBD1. Unmatched junction bases numbered 10, after V lost 6 bases and J lost 5 bases. The length of the CDR3 is 16 residues. Germline-derived CDR1 and CDR2 are WNHNN and SYGVQD (reference sequence). The CDR3 loop reads CASSDLGQGGDQPQHF. The CDR3 bases are TGCGCCAGCAGCGACTTAGGACAGGGGGGCGATCAGCCCCAGCATTTT.

The chain links TRBV15 to TRBJ2-5; TRBD2 aligns across 7 bases. This CDR3 is built from 15 residues. V shed 2 bases and J 1 base; nucleotides not matched to a gene: 4. Per the germline V gene, CDR1 is LNHNV and CDR2 is YYDKDF (reference sequence). CDR3 bases: TGTGCCACCAGCAGATCCCTAGCGGTCCAAGAGACCCAGTACTTC. This sequence encodes CATSRSLAVQETQYF. The complete variable domain, with remaining parts taken from reference TRBV15 and TRBJ2-5, reads DAMVIQNPRYQVTQFGKPVTLSCSQTLNHNVMYWYQQKSSQAPKLLFHYYDKDFNNEADTPDNFQSRRPNTSFCFLDIRSPGLGDTAMYLCATSRSLAVQETQYFGPGTRLLVL.

This chain links TRBV28 with TRBJ2-1, with TRBD1 identical over 8 bases. CDR3 length: 15 residues. Germline lookup yields CDR1 MDHEN and CDR2 SYDVKM. After removal of 2 bases from V and 6 bases from J, the junction contained 6 bases not matched to a gene. This CDR3 is CASSLPAGGVNEQFF. The CDR3 region has the DNA TGTGCCAGCAGTTTACCGGCAGGGGGCGTCAATGAGCAGTTCTTC.

Only one count was recorded for this clone. This chain uses TRBV2 with TRBJ2-2; no clear D. The CDR3 is made up of 16 amino acids. The V and J ends lost 6 bases and 1 base respectively, with 15 bases between them. The germline V gene has CDR1 SNHLY and CDR2 FYNNEI. DNA for the CDR3: TGTGCCAGCAGCGAAAGAGTGGGGTTGAACACCGGGGAGCTGTTTTTT. Translated, it gives CASSERVGLNTGELFF.

The chain has TRBV29-1 and TRBJ2-1; D may be TRBD2 (5 bases). V lost 6 bases to trimming and J lost 0 bases, with 15 bases between them. Per germline, CDR1 SQVTM and CDR2 ANQGSEA. The CDR3 consists of 15 residues. DNA for the CDR3: TGCAGCGTCCCCACAAGCGGAAGCTCCTACAATGAGCAGTTCTTC. This codes for CSVPTSGSSYNEQFF.

This chain connects TRBV4-1 to TRBJ2-5; D unresolved. Trimming left V 0 bases short and J 5 bases short, with 7 bases between. The CDR3 is 13 residues long. Germline CDR1 and CDR2: MGHRA and YSYEKL. CDR3 amino acids: CASSQDIWETQYF. The CDR3 coding sequence is TGCGCCAGCAGCCAAGATATTTGGGAGACCCAGTACTTC.

V and J are TRBV21-1 and TRBJ2-7; the table calls TRBD2, which could not be checked here. TRBV21-1 is an annotated pseudogene. CDR3 size: 15 residues. The CDR3, as DNA: TGTGCCAGCAGCAACGTTAGCGGGAGTGGTTACGAGCAGTACTTC. This sequence encodes CASSNVSGSGYEQYF.

This clone was seen only a few times. The chain employs TRBV5-6 and TRBJ2-7; D uncertain. CDR3 length equals 11 residues. Trimming stripped 4 bases from V and 5 bases from J, with 7 bases between. CDR1 SGHDT and CDR2 YYEEEE come from the germline V gene. Here the CDR3 DNA reads TGTGCCAGCAGCCGGGCCCACGAGCAGTACTTC. Amino acids: CASSRAHEQYF.

This rearrangement joins TRBV7-9 to TRBJ2-6; 7 nucleotides agree with TRBD1. Germline CDR1 reads SEHNR; CDR2 reads FQNEAQ (reference sequence). After removal of 5 bases from V and 0 bases from J, the junction contained 13 bases not matched to a gene. This CDR3 has 19 residues. CDR3 region: CASSKTGTVGGSGANVLTF. The CDR3 DNA reads TGTGCCAGCAGCAAAACCGGGACAGTTGGAGGCTCTGGGGCCAACGTCCTGACTTTC.

This clone was detected only a few times. The V and J genes are TRBV4-3 and TRBJ2-1; a possible D gene is TRBD2 (5 bases). The CDR3 has 17 residues. V shed 0 bases and J shed 1 base, with 13 bases lying between them. Looked up from germline, CDR1 is LGHNA and CDR2 is YSLEER. The CDR3 sequence is CASSQDSGEGSYNEQFF. CDR3 DNA sequence: TGCGCCAGCAGCCAAGATTCCGGGGAAGGATCCTACAATGAGCAGTTCTTC.